Following are 12 T cell receptor beta chains from one sample sequenced in a study of T cell repertoires in cytomegalovirus infection (dated by TCRdb to the late 2010s). The sequencer listed for this sample is Illumina HiSeq 1500. TCRdb took the public reads, trimmed them with fastp at Q25, ran MiXCR for clone calling and kept in-frame beta chains. CDR3 protein sequences are deduplicated, and each keeps its most common genes and DNA. A total of approximately 630,000 distinct CDR3 sequences appear in this sample, roughly a quarter of them only once. Around 8% of the sample is in the top ten clones. Sequenced sample: CD8+ T cells from PBMCs. Receptors were obtained from a human donor in good health (CMV status not recorded). Some clones in this sample may be carry-over from other donors' samples.

In its sample, this clonotype was seen many times. The V gene is TRBV19, the J gene TRBJ2-1, with 10 bases that match TRBD1. CDR3 length: 15 amino acids. The V gene's germline CDR1 is LNHDA and CDR2 SQIVND (reference sequence). V shed 3 bases, J shed 8 bases, and the junction held 7 bases outside the gene matches. Here the CDR3 DNA reads TGTGCCAGTAGTATCCCGACAGGGGGCTGGGATGAGCAGTTCTTC. Translating gives CASSIPTGGWDEQFF.

This clonotype has ten or more counts. V is TRBV10-3 and J is TRBJ2-3; D may match TRBD1 or TRBD2 (5 bases each). The V end lost 4 bases, the J end lost 6 bases, and 17 bases lay between the germline ends. The germline CDR1 and CDR2 sequences are ENHRY and SYGVKD. This CDR3 has 15 amino acids. CDR3 sequence: CAISGDWDPGDTQYF. CDR3 in DNA: TGTGCCATCAGTGGGGATTGGGACCCTGGGGATACGCAGTATTTT.

The genes are TRBV5-4 and TRBJ2-5, with D possibly matching TRBD2 (6 bases). This CDR3 is 15 amino acids long. The V gene lost 4 bases and the J gene lost 1 base, with 14 bases spanning the gap. Looked up from germline, CDR1 is SGHNT and CDR2 is YYREEE (reference sequence). The CDR3 region is CASSRTPGLQETQYF. For the CDR3, the DNA is TGTGCCAGCAGCCGGACCCCGGGACTCCAAGAGACCCAGTACTTC.

This clonotype turned up a few times. J is TRBJ2-1 and V is TRBV5-1, with 7 bases that match TRBD1. CDR1 and CDR2 from the germline V gene are SGHRS and YFSETQ. V lost 0 bases and J lost 2; bases outside the gene matches: 2. The CDR3 contains 15 residues. The CDR3: CASSLEGQAYNEQFF. The CDR3 coding sequence is TGCGCCAGCAGCTTGGAAGGACAGGCCTACAATGAGCAGTTCTTC.

This clonotype was recorded a few times. The J gene is TRBJ2-3, the V gene TRBV20-1, with 13 bases aligning to TRBD2. CDR1 is DFQATT and CDR2 is SNEGSKA in the germline V gene (reference sequence). With V trimmed by 6 bases and J by 4 bases, 7 bases remained unmatched. The CDR3 runs 15 residues. CDR3 in DNA: TGCAGTGCCCCCCCACTAGCGGGGGGGTCAGATACGCAGTATTTT. It is translated as CSAPPLAGGSDTQYF.

V is TRBV19 and J is TRBJ1-1; the D gene is possibly TRBD1 (5 bases). The ends were cut back, 3 bases at V and 0 bases at J, with 11 bases in the middle. The CDR3 contains 15 residues. CDR1 is LNHDA and CDR2 is SQIVND in the germline V gene (reference sequence). The CDR3 bases are TGTGCCAGTAGTATTGAGACGGACATGAACACTGAAGCTTTCTTT. Protein sequence: CASSIETDMNTEAFF.

The chain couples TRBV20-1 to TRBJ1-1, with TRBD1 matching 11 bases. J lost 0 bases, V lost 3 bases, and 9 bases had no gene match. Germline V CDR1 and CDR2: DFQATT, SNEGSKA (reference sequence). The CDR3 runs 17 residues. The CDR3 sequence: CSARRDRGTPMNTEAFF. The DNA for the CDR3 is TGCAGTGCTAGGAGGGACAGGGGGACTCCCATGAACACTGAAGCTTTCTTT.

V usage is TRBV5-1 and J usage is TRBJ2-7, with no clear D. The CDR3 covers 12 residues. V was clipped by 5 bases and J by 5 bases, with 11 bases between them. Germline V gene lookup returns CDR1 SGHRS and CDR2 YFSETQ. The CDR3 bases are TGCGCCAGCAGAGAACGGCCGGACGAGCAGTACTTC. Its translation: CASRERPDEQYF.

This clonotype was counted a few times. This chain links TRBV7-9 with TRBJ2-3; D is ambiguous. There are 15 residues in the CDR3. V lost 4 bases to trimming and J lost 1 base, with 12 bases between them. The germline CDR1 and CDR2 sequences are SEHNR and FQNEAQ (reference sequence). The CDR3, as DNA: TGTGCCAGCAGCTCCCGCCTGGAAGGCACAGATACGCAGTATTTT. This gives the protein CASSSRLEGTDTQYF.

The V gene is TRBV12-3 or TRBV12-4, the J gene TRBJ2-7, with 9 bases matching TRBD1. CDR3 length equals 15 residues. Trimming at V came to 2 bases and at J to 5 bases, leaving 7 bases not matched to a gene. The CDR3 spells CASSLTGTGTHEQYF. Written as DNA, the CDR3 is TGTGCCAGCAGTTTAACCGGGACAGGGACCCACGAGCAGTACTTC.

This clonotype was counted many times. V and J are TRBV4-2 and TRBJ1-3; D is unclear. This CDR3 region has 15 residues. The germline V and J ends were trimmed by 0 bases and 3 bases, with 9 bases remaining between them. Germline V CDR1 and CDR2: LGHNA, YNFKEQ. CDR3 DNA: TGTGCCAGCAGCCAAGATCAGAGGGTTGGAAACACCATATATTTT. Amino acid sequence: CASSQDQRVGNTIYF.

As to this clonotype: It is likely a read error, because the conserved phenylalanine at the end of the CDR3 is missing. This chain joins TRBV7-2 and TRBJ1-2, with D possibly TRBD1 on 6 matching bases. Looked up from germline, CDR1 is SGHTA and CDR2 is FQGNSA. V was clipped by 0 bases and J by 4 bases, with 15 bases between them. This CDR3 region has 16 residues. The CDR3 region has the DNA TGTGCCAGCAGCTTAGCAGTTGGGGGCGCCGGCTATGGCTACACCTAC. This codes for CASSLAVGGAGYGYTY.